The 9 T cell receptor beta chains given below trace back to one sample, sequenced in a study of blood T cell repertoires in COVID-19. Sequencing used immunoSEQ multiplex PCR; TCRdb keeps in-frame clones, though not all of them. The repertoire holds over 200,000 clones, with 75% to 90% as singletons. What was sequenced was PBMCs or T cells enriched from blood (not recorded which). These receptors originate from a woman in her thirties who had been exposed to COVID-19.

The chain employs TRBV19 and TRBJ1-4; 7 nucleotides line up with TRBD1. CDR1 LNHDA and CDR2 SQIVND come from the germline V gene (reference sequence). The CDR3 runs to 14 residues. The ends lost 7 bases at V and 7 bases at J; junction bases unmatched: 9. CDR3 protein: CASKGDRVSEKLFF. The CDR3 coding sequence is TGTGCCAGTAAGGGGGACAGAGTGAGTGAAAAACTGTTTTTT.

V usage is TRBV30 and J usage is TRBJ2-1, with a weak D call TRBD1 (6 bases). Germline V gene data show CDR1 as GTSNPN and CDR2 as SVGIG (reference sequence). The V end was cut by 3 bases, the J end by 3 bases, with 21 bases between. The CDR3 runs to 17 residues. Here the CDR3 reads CAWREWGRLPRYNEQFF. Written as DNA, the CDR3 is TGTGCCTGGAGGGAGTGGGGGCGTTTGCCCCGCTACAATGAGCAGTTCTTC.

The CDR3: CASSHKRTGDDTGELFF. The CDR3 DNA follows: TGTGCCAGCAGCCACAAAAGGACAGGGGACGACACCGGGGAGCTGTTTTTT. V usage is TRBV11-2 and J usage is TRBJ2-2; 9 nucleotides align to TRBD1. Germline-derived CDR1 and CDR2 are SGHAT and FQNNGV. V lost 5 bases and J lost 3; bases outside the gene matches: 10. The CDR3 is 17 residues long.

The chain has TRBV6-5 and TRBJ1-6; D unclear. Trimming took 5 bases from V and 5 from J, leaving 13 bases between them. Germline CDR1 MNHEY, CDR2 SVGAGI. The CDR3 runs 15 residues. CDR3 loop: CASSPQAADNSPLHF. The CDR3 DNA follows: TGTGCCAGCAGTCCCCAGGCCGCCGATAATTCACCCCTCCACTTT.

The chain links TRBV5-8 to TRBJ2-7, with 9 bases fitting TRBD1. CDR1 SGHTS and CDR2 YDEGEE come from the germline V gene. The ends lost 0 bases at V and 5 bases at J; junction bases unmatched: 9. The CDR3 length is 16 residues. The DNA for the CDR3 is TGTGCCAGCAGCTTGGTGCTTCCGGGACAGGGCCACGAGCAGTACTTC. This encodes CASSLVLPGQGHEQYF.

The V gene is TRBV5-1, the J gene TRBJ1-2; D gene unclear. The CDR3 covers 16 residues. V was pared by 6 bases and J by 4 bases, with 22 bases between. Germline V lookup: CDR1 SGHRS, CDR2 YFSETQ. The CDR3 nucleotides read TGCGCCAGCAACCCCGCCCCCGGGGTAGGGATCTATGGCTACACCTTC. Translated: CASNPAPGVGIYGYTF.

The V gene is TRBV5-4, the J gene TRBJ2-4; 7 bases map to TRBD1. With 4 bases clipped from V and 0 bases from J, the junction kept 7 bases outside the gene matches. Germline V gene sequence: CDR1 SGHNT, CDR2 YYREEE (reference sequence). The CDR3 is 16 amino acids. CDR3 loop: CASSGDRVGAKNIQYF. For the CDR3, the DNA is TGTGCCAGCAGCGGCGACAGGGTAGGAGCCAAAAACATTCAGTACTTC.

This chain uses TRBV10-3 with TRBJ2-7; D not resolved. Trimming left V 6 bases short and J 0 bases short, with 9 bases between. The length of the CDR3 is 13 residues. Germline V gene sequence: CDR1 ENHRY, CDR2 SYGVKD. The CDR3 region is CAIRGRDSYEQYF. As DNA, the CDR3 is TGTGCCATCAGGGGCCGAGACTCCTACGAGCAGTACTTC.

The chain couples TRBV10-3 to TRBJ2-7; 12 bases map to TRBD1. CDR3 size: 14 residues. The germline gives CDR1 ENHRY, CDR2 SYGVKD. V lost 6 bases, J lost 5 bases, and 5 bases stayed unmatched. This CDR3 reads CAIRPGTGGDEQYF. In DNA, the CDR3 is TGTGCCATCAGACCCGGGACAGGGGGCGACGAGCAGTACTTC.